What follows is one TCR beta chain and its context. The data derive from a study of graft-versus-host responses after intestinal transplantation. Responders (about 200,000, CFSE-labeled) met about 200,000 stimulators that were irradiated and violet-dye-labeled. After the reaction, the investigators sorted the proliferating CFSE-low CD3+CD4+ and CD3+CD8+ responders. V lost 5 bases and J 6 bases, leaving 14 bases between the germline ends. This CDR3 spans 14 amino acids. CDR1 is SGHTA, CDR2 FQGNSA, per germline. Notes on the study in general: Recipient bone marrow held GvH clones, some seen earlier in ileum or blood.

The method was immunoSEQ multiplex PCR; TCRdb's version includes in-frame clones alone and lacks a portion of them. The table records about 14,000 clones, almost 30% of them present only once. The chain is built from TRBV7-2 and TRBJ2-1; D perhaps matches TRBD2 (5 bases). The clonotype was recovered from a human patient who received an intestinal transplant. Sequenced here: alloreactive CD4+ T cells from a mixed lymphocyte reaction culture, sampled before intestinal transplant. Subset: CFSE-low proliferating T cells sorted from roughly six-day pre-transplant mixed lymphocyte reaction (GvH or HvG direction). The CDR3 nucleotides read TGTGCCAGCAGCCCCAACCCCCGGGGCAATGAGCAGTTCTTC. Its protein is CASSPNPRGNEQFF. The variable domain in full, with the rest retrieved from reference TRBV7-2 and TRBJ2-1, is GAGVSQSPSNKVTEKGKDVELRCDPISGHTALYWYRQSLGQGLEFLIYFQGNSAPDKSGLPSDRFSAERTGGSVSTLTIQRTQQEDSAVYLCASSPNPRGNEQFFGPGTRLTVL.